This T cell receptor beta chain comes out of a study of T cells in localized non-small cell lung cancer. General study points: Out of the top 100 tumor clones, a median around 50 were seen in adjacent lung. Because sequencing included only one region (of the tumor), heterogeneity remains possible. Greater T cell density in blood accompanied longer overall survival.

V was clipped by 4 bases and J by 5 bases, with 17 bases between them. The germline V gene encodes CDR1 SGHDN and CDR2 FVKESK. The CDR3 sequence is 15 residues long. Details on this clone: Its antigen is unknown.

TCRdb's copy holds only in-frame clones and misses some; the assay was immunoSEQ multiplex PCR. Of about 2,600 clones in the sample, more than 20% were seen once. This chain uses TRBV14 with TRBJ1-1; weak D call: TRBD1 (6 bases). This TCR came from a woman aged 35-75 years with stage I lung adenocarcinoma. The input for sequencing was lung tumor tissue, taken before any cancer treatment. The DNA of the CDR3 is TGTGCCAGCAGCCCCGGGGGGGGGCTAATGACTGAAGCTTTCTTT. It specifies CASSPGGGLMTEAFF.